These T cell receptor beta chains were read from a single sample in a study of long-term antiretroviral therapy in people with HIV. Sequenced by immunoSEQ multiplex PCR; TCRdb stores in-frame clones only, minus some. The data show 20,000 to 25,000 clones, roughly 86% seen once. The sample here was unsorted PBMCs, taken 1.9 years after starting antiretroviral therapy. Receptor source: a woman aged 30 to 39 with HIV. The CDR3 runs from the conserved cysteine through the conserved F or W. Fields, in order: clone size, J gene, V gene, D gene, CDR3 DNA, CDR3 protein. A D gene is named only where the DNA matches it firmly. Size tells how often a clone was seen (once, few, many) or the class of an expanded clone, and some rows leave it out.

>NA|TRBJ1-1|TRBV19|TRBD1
TGTGCCAGCCGGACAGGGGCTCTCCAAGCTTTCTTT
CASRTGALQAFF
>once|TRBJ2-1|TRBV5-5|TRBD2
TGTGCCAGCCTCCTGGGCGGGGGGGCGCTTGAGCAGTTCTTC
CASLLGGGALEQFF
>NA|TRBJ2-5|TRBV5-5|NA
TGTGCCAGCAGCTTGGCGGCGGTAGCTGGTGGATTGGAGACCCAGTACTTC
CASSLAAVAGGLETQYF
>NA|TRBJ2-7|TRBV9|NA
TGTGCCAGCAGCGTAGAGAGGGGCAGCGAGCAGTACTTC
CASSVERGSEQYF
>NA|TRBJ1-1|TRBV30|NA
TGTGCCTGGAGCCACCTGAGATTACCTTGGGGGAACACTGAAGCTTTCTTT
CAWSHLRLPWGNTEAFF
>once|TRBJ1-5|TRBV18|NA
TGTGCCAGCTGTGCCAGGGAAGATCAGCCCCAGCATTTT
CASCAREDQPQHF
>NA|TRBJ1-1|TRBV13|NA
TGTGCCAGCAGCCGACGCGTGGGGTTGGGCACTGAAGCTTTCTTT
CASSRRVGLGTEAFF
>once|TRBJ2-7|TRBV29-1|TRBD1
TGCAGCATGCAAGGAGGGACAGGGGCGAACTACGAGCAGTACTTC
CSMQGGTGANYEQYF
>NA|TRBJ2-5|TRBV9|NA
TGTGCCAGCAGCGTAGCTTCCCAAGAGACCCAGTACTTC
CASSVASQETQYF
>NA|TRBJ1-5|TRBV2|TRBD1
TGTGCCAGCTCAGGGGGCGGAAGCAATCAGCCCCAGCATTTT
CASSGGGSNQPQHF
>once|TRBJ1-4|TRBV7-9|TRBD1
TGTGCCAGCAGTTCCCAGGGGGTCATAATAAATGAAAAACTGTTTTTT
CASSSQGVIINEKLFF
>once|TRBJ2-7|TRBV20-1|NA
TGCAGTGCTTCCGACCGCTACGAGCAGTACTTC
CSASDRYEQYF
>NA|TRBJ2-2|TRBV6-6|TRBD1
TGTGCCAGCAGCAACAGGGGGCCCGGGGAGCTGTTTTTT
CASSNRGPGELFF
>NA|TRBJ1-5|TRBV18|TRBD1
TGTGCCAGCTCACCAACGCAGGGGGGCAATCAGCCCCAGCATTTT
CASSPTQGGNQPQHF
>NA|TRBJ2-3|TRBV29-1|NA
TGCAGCGTTGCCTCGGACTTCCTTTTAGATACGCAGTATTTT
CSVASDFLLDTQYF
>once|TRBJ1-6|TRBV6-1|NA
TGTGCCAGCAGTCCATCCGAGGGGATAATCACCCCCCTCCACTTT
CASSPSEGIITPLHF
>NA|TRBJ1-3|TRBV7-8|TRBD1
TGTGCCAGCAGCTTAGCGGACAGGGGGTTGGGGCACACCATATATTTT
CASSLADRGLGHTIYF
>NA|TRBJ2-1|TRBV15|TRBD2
TGTGCCTTCGCGGGGGGCCGATACAATGAGCAGTTCTTC
CAFAGGRYNEQFF
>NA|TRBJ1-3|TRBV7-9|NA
TGTGCCAGCAGCCTGGCAGACACCATATATTTT
CASSLADTIYF
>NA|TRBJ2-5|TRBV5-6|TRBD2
TGTGCCAGCAGCTTCGGGGGGGAAGAGACCCAGTACTTC
CASSFGGEETQYF
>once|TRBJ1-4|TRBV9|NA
TGTGCCAGCAGCGTAGGGACAGCCTGGGGGGAAAAACTGTTTTTT
CASSVGTAWGEKLFF
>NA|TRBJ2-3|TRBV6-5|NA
TGTGCCAGCAGCGCCGGGGCTCGAGATACGCAGTATTTT
CASSAGARDTQYF
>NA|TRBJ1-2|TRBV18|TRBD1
TGTGCCAGCTCACCTAACGACAGGGCCGGCGGCTACACCTTC
CASSPNDRAGGYTF
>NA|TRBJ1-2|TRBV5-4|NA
TGTGCCAGCAGCTCGACGGAGGGGTATGGCTACACCTTC
CASSSTEGYGYTF
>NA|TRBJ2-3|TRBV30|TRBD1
TGTGCCTGGAGTCTCCGGGACAGGAGGCAGTATTTT
CAWSLRDRRQYF
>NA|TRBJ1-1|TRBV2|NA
TGTGCCAGCAGGCCCGACGGCGTTGCGGCTTTCTTT
CASRPDGVAAFF
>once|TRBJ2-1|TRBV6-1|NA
TGTGCCTCCGACATCACCTTTTACAATGAGCAGTTCTTC
CASDITFYNEQFF
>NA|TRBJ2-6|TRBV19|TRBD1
TGTGCCAGTTGGGGTGGCAGGGGGCTGGTAGACACCTCTGGGGCCAACGTCCTGACTTTC
CASWGGRGLVDTSGANVLTF
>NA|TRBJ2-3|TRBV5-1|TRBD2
TGCGCCAGCAGCTTGCAACTAGCGGGGGTGACTAGCACAGATACGCAGTATTTT
CASSLQLAGVTSTDTQYF
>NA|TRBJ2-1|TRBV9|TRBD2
TGTGCCAGCAGCGCCGGACTAGCGGGGGGCTCCTACAATGAGCAGTTCTTC
CASSAGLAGGSYNEQFF
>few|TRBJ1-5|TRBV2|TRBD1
TGTGCCAGCAGCGTGGACAGGGCCGGCAATCAGCCCCAGCATTTT
CASSVDRAGNQPQHF
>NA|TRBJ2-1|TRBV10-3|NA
TGTGCCATCAGTGAGGCGGGGCCATCCTACAATGAGCAGTTCTTC
CAISEAGPSYNEQFF
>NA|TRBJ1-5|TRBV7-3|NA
TGTGCCAGCAGTTCTAACAACAGGGGCAATCAGCCCCAGCATTTT
CASSSNNRGNQPQHF
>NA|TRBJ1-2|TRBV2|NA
TGTGCCAGCAGTGGGCAGGCCCTCTATGGCTACACCTTC
CASSGQALYGYTF
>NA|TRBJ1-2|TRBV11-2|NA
TGTGCCGGGGGGGGGCATATTGGCTACACCTTC
CAGGGHIGYTF
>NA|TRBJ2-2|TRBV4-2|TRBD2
TGTGCCAGCAGCCAAGCGGGGGGTTCGAACACCGGGGAGCTGTTTTTT
CASSQAGGSNTGELFF
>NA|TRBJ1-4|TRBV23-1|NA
TGCGCCAGACAAAACAGATTGAATGAAAAACTGTTTTTT
CARQNRLNEKLFF
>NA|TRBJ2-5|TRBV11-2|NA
TGTGCCAGCAGCTTACTCCTTCTTCAAGAGACCCAGTACTTC
CASSLLLLQETQYF
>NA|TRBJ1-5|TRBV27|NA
TGTGCCTCCCAACCGACAGGCGACCCTTATAGCAATCAGCCCCAGCATTTT
CASQPTGDPYSNQPQHF
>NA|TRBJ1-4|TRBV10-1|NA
TGCGCCAGCAGTGAGCATCCCGTTAATGAAAAACTGTTTTTT
CASSEHPVNEKLFF
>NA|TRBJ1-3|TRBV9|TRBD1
TGTGCCAGCAGCCCAACAGGGGATCAGAGAAACACCATATATTTT
CASSPTGDQRNTIYF
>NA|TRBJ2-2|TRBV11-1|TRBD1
TGTGCCAGCAGCTCGACAGGGTGGGCGACTACCTGGGGCACCGGGGAGCTGTTTTTT
CASSSTGWATTWGTGELFF
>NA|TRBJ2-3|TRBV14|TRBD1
TGTGCCAGCAGCCAGTGGACAGGGGTGGAAGATACGCAGTATTTT
CASSQWTGVEDTQYF
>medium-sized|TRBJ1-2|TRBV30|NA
TGTGCCTGGAGTGTATGGCAGGGAGGAACTGGCTACACCTTC
CAWSVWQGGTGYTF
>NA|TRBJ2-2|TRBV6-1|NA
TGTGCCAGCAGTGTAGCGGCCGGGACCACCGGGGAGCTGTTTTTT
CASSVAAGTTGELFF
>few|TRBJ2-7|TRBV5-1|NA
TGCGCCAGCAGCTCAGGGGCAGCAAACTACGAGCAGTACTTC
CASSSGAANYEQYF
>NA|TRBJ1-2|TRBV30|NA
TGTGCCTGGAGTCCCCGCGTAGGCTATGGCTACACCTTC
CAWSPRVGYGYTF
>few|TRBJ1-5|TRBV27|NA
TGTGCCAGCAGTTTAAGGCTGGATCAGCCCCAGCATTTT
CASSLRLDQPQHF
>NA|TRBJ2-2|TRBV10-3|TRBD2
TGTGCCATCAGTGTGACTAGCGGGGGGGCCTATCGATCAGGGGAGCTGTTTTTT
CAISVTSGGAYRSGELFF